The clone carrying this TCR beta chain was counted between two and nine times. Its target is unknown. This record comes from a study of T cell repertoires in cytomegalovirus infection. Study as a whole: Through public TCR beta signatures, both CMV infection and matching HLA type were indicated.

Notes on the study in general: Based on cumulative public TCR beta family frequency, carriers of CMV plus the relevant HLA were identified. HLA-C-restricted TCR beta clonotypes specific for CMV led the ex vivo response.

Losses at the gene ends were 3 bases for V and 8 bases for J; bases not matched to a gene: 6. Germline CDR1 MNHEY, CDR2 SMNVEV (reference sequence). This CDR3 region has 14 residues. TCRdb re-called the reads with MiXCR, one entry per CDR3 protein. The sample holds 500,000 or so distinct CDR3 sequences, about 15% seen once. The sample consisted of CD8+ T cells from PBMCs. The origin of this receptor is a human donor in good health (CMV status not recorded). Some clones in this sample may be carry-over from other donors' samples. The V and J genes are TRBV27 and TRBJ2-1, with 8 bases aligning to TRBD2. The CDR3 here is CASSLGTSIHEQFF. As DNA, the CDR3 is TGTGCCAGCAGTTTGGGGACTAGTATACATGAGCAGTTCTTC.